This is a list of T cell receptor beta chains from one sample in a study of identifying expanded T cells in peripheral blood. Sequencing used immunoSEQ multiplex PCR; TCRdb keeps in-frame clones, though not all of them. In the table there are some 54,000 clones, around 82% of which are singletons. The specimen sequenced was blood. The receptors originated from a person aged 18 to 75 in good health. Both conserved end residues are part of each CDR3.

TRBV5-4 CASSLWGNEQFF
TRBV10-1 CASSERSSYNEQFF
TRBV6-5 CASSENQPQHF
TRBV5-4 CASSQGTGGSRETQYF
TRBV9 CASSVDSGRYNEQFF
TRBV7-6 CASSHNRGSNTEAFF
TRBV7-2 CASSVGLSRGETQYF
TRBV2 CASSPGLWQPQHF
TRBV11-2 CASSPPLRRGAKEKLFF
TRBV6-6 CASSPRRGSTDTQYF
TRBV12-5 CASRGPRQSYEQYF
TRBV4-1 CASSQDAQGIYGYTF
TRBV6-1 CASRENYGYTF
TRBV23-1 CASSQTGQGNVPIAGGGETQYF
TRBV6-5 CASSYGELTGELFF
TRBV29-1 CSAGTEAFF
TRBV2 CASSLDYYEQYF
TRBV6-6 CASTGGPPGNQPQHF
TRBV15 CATKELAGGSYNEQFF
TRBV7-2 CASSLAGSGETQYF
TRBV6-4 CASSASGGSNEQFF
TRBV9 CASSLTSGGNTGELFF
TRBV19 CASSAGIRGANVLTF
TRBV4-3 CASSQDGLGVGGYTF